This T cell receptor beta chain appears in the sequencing data of a study of cytomegalovirus exposure and HLA in healthy donors. Across the whole study: In an earlier analysis, 95 million to 130 million unique TCR beta sequences were found from about 180 million T cells. From HLA-typed donors, an early data release held roughly 80 million unique TCRs. Study-wide results and caveats: Most TCR beta V segments were productive about 87% or about 30% of the time in an earlier analysis. Follow-up analysis later connected one missense variant in DCLRE1C with trimming of TCR beta V- and J-genes.

Primers for the PCR totalled 60 Vbeta and 13 Jbeta. Measured with immunoSEQ multiplex PCR; TCRdb has only the in-frame clones, and not every one. The repertoire holds 150,000 to 200,000 clones, with 75% to 80% as singletons. Trimming stripped 4 bases from V and 4 bases from J, with 10 bases between. CDR1 is MNHNS, CDR2 SASEGT, per germline. The CDR3 spans 13 residues. As regards this clone: What it recognizes is unknown.

This TCR came from a man aged 45 to 65 in good health and CMV-seropositive. Sequencing was carried out using PBMCs. V usage is TRBV6-1 and J usage is TRBJ1-2; D is possibly TRBD1 (5 bases). In DNA form, the CDR3 reads TGTGCCAGCAGTGCGACAGCTACCTATGGCTACACCTTC. Translated, it gives CASSATATYGYTF.